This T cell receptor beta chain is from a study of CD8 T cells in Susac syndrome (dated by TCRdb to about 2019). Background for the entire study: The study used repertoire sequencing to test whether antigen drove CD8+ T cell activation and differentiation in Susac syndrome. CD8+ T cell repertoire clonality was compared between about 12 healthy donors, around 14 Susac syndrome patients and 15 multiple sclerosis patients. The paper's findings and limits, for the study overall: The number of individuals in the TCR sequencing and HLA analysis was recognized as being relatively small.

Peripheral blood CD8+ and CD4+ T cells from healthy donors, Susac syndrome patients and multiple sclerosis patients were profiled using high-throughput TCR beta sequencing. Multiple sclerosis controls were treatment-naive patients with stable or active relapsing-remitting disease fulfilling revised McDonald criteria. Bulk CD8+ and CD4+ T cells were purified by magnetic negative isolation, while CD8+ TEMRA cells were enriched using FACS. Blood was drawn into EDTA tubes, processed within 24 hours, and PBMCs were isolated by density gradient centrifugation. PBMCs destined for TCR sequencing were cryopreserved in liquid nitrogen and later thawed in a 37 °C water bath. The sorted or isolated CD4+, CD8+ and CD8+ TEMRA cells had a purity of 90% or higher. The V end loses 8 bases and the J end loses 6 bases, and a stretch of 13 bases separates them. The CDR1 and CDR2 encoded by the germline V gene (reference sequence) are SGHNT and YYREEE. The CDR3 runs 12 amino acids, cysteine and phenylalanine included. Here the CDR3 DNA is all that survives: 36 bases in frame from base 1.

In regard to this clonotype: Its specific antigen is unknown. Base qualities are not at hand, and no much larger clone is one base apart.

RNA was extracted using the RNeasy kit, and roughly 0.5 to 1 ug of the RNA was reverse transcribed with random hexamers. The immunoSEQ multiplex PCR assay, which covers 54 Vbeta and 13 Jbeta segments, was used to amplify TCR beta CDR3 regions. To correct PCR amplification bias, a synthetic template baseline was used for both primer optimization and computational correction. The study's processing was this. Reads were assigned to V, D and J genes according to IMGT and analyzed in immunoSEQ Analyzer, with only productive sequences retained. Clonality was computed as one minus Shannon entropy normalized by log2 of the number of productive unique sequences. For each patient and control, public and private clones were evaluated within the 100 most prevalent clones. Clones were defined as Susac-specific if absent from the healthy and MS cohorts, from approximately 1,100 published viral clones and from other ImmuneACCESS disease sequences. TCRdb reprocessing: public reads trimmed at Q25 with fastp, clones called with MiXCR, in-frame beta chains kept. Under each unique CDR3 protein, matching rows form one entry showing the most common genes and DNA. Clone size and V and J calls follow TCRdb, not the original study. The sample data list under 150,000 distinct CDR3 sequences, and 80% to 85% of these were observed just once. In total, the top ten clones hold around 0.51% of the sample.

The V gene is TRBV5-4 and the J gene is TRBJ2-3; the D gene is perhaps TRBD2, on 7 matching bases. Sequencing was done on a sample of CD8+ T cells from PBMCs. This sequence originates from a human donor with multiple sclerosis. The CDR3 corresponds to CASHGGPDTQYF. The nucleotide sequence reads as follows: TGTGCCAGTCACGGGGGGCCGGATACGCAGTATTTT.